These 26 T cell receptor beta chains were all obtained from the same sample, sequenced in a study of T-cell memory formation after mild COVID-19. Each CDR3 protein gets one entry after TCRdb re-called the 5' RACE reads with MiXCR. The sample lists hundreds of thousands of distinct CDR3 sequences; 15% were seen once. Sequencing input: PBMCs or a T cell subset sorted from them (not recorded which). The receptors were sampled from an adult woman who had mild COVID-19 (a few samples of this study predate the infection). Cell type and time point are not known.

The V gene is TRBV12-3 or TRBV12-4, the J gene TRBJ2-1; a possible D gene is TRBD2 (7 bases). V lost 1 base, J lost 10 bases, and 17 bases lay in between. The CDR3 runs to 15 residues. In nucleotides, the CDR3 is TGTGCCAGCAGTTTAGGCCCCTTGGCGGGGGCGGAGCAGTTCTTC. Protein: CASSLGPLAGAEQFF.

The CDR3 DNA reads TGTGCCAGCAGCCCGACACCGACCTCTGGAAACACCATATATTTT. It specifies CASSPTPTSGNTIYF. The chain couples TRBV11-3 to TRBJ1-3; no firm D call. Deletions cut 5 bases from V and 0 bases from J, with 11 bases between. CDR1 SGHNT and CDR2 YENEEA come from the germline V gene. There are 15 residues in the CDR3. The variable domain in full, with the rest retrieved from reference TRBV11-3 and TRBJ1-3, is EAGVVQSPRYKIIEKKQPVAFWCNPISGHNTLYWYLQNLGQGPELLIRYENEEAVDDSQLPKDRFSAERLKGVDSTLKIQPAELGDSAVYLCASSPTPTSGNTIYFGEGSWLTVV.

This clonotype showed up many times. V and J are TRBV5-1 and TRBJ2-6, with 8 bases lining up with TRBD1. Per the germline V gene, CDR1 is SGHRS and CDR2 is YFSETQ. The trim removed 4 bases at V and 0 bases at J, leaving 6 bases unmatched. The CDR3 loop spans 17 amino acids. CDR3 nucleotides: TGCGCCAGCAGCGCTGGGACAGGTTTCTCTGGGGCCAACGTCCTGACTTTC. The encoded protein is CASSAGTGFSGANVLTF.

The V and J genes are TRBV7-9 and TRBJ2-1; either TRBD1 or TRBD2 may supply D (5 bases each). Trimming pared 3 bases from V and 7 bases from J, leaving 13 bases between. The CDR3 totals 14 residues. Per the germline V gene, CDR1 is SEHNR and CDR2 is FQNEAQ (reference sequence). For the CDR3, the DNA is TGTGCCAGCAGCTTTGGGACGAAGAAAAATGAGCAGTTCTTC. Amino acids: CASSFGTKKNEQFF.

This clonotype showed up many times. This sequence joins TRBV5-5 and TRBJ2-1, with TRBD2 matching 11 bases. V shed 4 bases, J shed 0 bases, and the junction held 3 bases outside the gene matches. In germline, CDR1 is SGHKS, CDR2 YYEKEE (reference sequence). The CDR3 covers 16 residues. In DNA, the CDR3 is TGTGCCAGCAGCGTGGGACTAGCGGCCTCCTACAATGAGCAGTTCTTC. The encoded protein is CASSVGLAASYNEQFF.

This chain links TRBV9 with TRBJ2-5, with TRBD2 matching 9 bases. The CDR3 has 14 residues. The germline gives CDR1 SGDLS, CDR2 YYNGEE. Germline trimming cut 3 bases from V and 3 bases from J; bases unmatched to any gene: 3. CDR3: CASSAQRGEETQYF. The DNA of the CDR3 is TGTGCCAGCAGCGCCCAGCGGGGGGAAGAGACCCAGTACTTC. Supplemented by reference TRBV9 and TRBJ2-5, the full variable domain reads DSGVTQTPKHLITATGQRVTLRCSPRSGDLSVYWYQQSLDQGLQFLIQYYNGEERAKGNILERFSAQQFPDLHSELNLSSLELGDSALYFCASSAQRGEETQYFGPGTRLLVL.

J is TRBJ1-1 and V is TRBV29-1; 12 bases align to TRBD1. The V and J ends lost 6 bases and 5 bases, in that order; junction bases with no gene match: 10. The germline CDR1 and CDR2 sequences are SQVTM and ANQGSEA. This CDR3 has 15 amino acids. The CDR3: CSVPGTGGAWTEAFF. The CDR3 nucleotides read TGCAGCGTGCCCGGGACAGGGGGCGCGTGGACTGAAGCTTTCTTT.

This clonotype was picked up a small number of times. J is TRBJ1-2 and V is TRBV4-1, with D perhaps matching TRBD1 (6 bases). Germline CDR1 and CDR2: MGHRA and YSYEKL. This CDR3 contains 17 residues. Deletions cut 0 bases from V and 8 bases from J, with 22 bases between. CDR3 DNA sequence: TGCGCCAGCAGCCAAGAAGGTCTCCGCGGGGGGCGGTGGGGCTACACCTTC. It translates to CASSQEGLRGGRWGYTF.

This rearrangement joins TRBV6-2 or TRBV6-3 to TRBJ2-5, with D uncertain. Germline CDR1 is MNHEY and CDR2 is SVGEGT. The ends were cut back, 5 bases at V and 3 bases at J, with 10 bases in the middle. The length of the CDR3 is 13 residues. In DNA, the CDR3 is TGTGCCAGCAGTCACCTCGCCGAAGAGACCCAGTACTTC. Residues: CASSHLAEETQYF.

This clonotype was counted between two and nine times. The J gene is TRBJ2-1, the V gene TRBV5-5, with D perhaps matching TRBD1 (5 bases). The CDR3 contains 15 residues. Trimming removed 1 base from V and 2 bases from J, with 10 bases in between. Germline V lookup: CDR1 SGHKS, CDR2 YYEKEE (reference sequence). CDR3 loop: CASSLFRAAYNEQFF. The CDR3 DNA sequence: TGTGCCAGCAGCTTGTTCAGGGCCGCCTACAATGAGCAGTTCTTC.

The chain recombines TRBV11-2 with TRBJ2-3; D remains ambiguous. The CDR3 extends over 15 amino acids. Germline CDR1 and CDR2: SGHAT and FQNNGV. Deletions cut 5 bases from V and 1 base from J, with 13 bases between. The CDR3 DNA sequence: TGTGCCAGCAGCACACGTGTTGATCGCACAGATACGCAGTATTTT. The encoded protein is CASSTRVDRTDTQYF.

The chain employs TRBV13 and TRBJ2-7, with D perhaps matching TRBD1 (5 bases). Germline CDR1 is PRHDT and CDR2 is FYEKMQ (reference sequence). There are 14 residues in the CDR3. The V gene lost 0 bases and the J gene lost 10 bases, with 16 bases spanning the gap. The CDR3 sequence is CASSLGSTERRQYF. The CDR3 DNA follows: TGTGCCAGCAGCTTAGGGTCGACAGAGCGAAGACAGTACTTC.

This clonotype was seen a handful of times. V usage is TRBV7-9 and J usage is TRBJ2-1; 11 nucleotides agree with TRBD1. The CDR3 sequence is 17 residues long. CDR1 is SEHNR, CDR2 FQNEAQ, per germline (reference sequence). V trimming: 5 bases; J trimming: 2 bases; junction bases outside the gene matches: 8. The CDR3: CASSVRPDRGPYNEQFF. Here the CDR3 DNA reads TGTGCCAGCAGCGTTAGGCCGGACAGGGGGCCCTACAATGAGCAGTTCTTC.

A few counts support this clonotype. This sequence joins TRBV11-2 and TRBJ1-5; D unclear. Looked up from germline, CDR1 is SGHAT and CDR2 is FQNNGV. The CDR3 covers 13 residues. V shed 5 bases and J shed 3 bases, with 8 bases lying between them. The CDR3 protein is CASSRGLNQPQHF. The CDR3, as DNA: TGTGCCAGCAGCCGCGGACTCAATCAGCCCCAGCATTTT.

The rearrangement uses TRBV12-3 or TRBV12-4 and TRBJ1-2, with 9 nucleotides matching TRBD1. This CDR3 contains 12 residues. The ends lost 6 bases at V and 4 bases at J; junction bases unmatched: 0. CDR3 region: CASRTGGYGYTF. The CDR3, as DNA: TGTGCCAGCAGGACAGGGGGCTATGGCTACACCTTC.

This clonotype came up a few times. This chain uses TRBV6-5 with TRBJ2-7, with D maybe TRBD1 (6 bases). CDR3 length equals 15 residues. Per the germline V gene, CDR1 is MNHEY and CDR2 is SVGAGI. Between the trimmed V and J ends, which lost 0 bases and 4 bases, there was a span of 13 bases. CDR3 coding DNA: TGTGCCAGCAGTTACTCGGGGGCAGGGTTTTACGAGCAGTACTTC. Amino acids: CASSYSGAGFYEQYF.

The CDR3 DNA is TGCAGTGCTAGGGGAGGGCGCCCCGCGGGGGAGAAGTTCTTC. Translated: CSARGGRPAGEKFF. The V call is TRBV20-1, the J call TRBJ2-1; 7 nucleotides match TRBD2. V shed 3 bases and J 14 bases; nucleotides not matched to a gene: 16. This CDR3 has 14 amino acids. The germline gives CDR1 DFQATT, CDR2 SNEGSKA (reference sequence).

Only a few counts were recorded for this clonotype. The CDR3 nucleotides are TGTGCCAGCAGCCCCTCGCGGGTATTGGGCGAGCAGTACTTC. This translates into CASSPSRVLGEQYF. The chain employs TRBV7-6 and TRBJ2-7, with D possibly TRBD2 on 5 matching bases. The V end was cut by 5 bases, the J end by 6 bases, with 17 bases between. CDR1 and CDR2 (germline): SGHVS, FNYEAQ. This CDR3 contains 14 residues.

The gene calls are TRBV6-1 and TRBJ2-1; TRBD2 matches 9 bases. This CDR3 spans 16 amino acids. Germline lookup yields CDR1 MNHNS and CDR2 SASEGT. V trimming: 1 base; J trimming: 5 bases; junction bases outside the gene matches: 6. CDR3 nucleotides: TGTGCCAGCAGTGAAGGACCCAGCGGGGGGAACAATGAGCAGTTCTTC. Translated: CASSEGPSGGNNEQFF.

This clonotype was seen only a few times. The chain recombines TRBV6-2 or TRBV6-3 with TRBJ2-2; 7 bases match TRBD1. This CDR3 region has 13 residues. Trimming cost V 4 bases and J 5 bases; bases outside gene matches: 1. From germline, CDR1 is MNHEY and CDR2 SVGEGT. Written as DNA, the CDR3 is TGTGCCAGCAGTTCGACAGGGACCGGGGAGCTGTTTTTT. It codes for CASSSTGTGELFF.

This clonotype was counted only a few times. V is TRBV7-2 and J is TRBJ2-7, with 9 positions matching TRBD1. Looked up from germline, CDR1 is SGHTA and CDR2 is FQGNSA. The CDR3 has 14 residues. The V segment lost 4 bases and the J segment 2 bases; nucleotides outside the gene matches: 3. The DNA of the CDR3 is TGTGCCAGCAGCTCGCGACAGGGGGCCTACGAGCAGTACTTC. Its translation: CASSSRQGAYEQYF.

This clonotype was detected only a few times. CDR3 loop: CASSLAWRGDNYEQYF. The CDR3 DNA is TGTGCCAGCAGCTTAGCGTGGCGGGGGGATAACTACGAGCAGTACTTC. The genes are TRBV7-2 and TRBJ2-7; TRBD2 matches at 8 bases. Germline CDR1 and CDR2: SGHTA and FQGNSA. The junction had 7 bases not matched to a gene; V was cut back by 0 bases and J by 3 bases. This CDR3 is built from 16 residues.

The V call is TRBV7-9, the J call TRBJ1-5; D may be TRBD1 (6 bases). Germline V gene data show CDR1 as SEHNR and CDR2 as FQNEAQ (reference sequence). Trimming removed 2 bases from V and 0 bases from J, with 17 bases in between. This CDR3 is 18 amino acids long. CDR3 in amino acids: CASSLWQGKHPSNQPQHF. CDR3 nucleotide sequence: TGTGCCAGCAGCTTATGGCAGGGGAAGCATCCTAGCAATCAGCCCCAGCATTTT.

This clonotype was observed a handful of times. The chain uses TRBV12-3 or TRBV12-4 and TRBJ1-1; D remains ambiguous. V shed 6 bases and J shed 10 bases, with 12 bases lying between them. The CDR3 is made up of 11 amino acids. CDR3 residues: CASSSQRGAFF. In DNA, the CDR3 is TGTGCCAGCAGCTCCCAGCGAGGAGCTTTCTTT.

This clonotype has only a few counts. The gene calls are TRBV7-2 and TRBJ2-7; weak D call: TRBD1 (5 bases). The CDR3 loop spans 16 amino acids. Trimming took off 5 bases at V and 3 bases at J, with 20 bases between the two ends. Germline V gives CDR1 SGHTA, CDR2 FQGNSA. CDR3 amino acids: CASSHLGAFRVYEQYF. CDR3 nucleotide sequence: TGTGCCAGCAGCCATCTAGGGGCGTTCAGGGTCTACGAGCAGTACTTC.

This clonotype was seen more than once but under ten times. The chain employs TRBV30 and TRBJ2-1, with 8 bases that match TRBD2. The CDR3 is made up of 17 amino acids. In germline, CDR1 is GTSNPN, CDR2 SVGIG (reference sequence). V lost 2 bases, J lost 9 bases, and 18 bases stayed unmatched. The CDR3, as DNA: TGTGCCTGGAGTACCATCGGACTAGGAGCGGGAGTCGGTGAGCAGTTCTTC. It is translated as CAWSTIGLGAGVGEQFF. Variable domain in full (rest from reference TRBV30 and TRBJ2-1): SQTIHQWPATLVQPVGSPLSLECTVEGTSNPNLYWYRQAAGRGLQLLFYSVGIGQISSEVPQNLSASRPQDRQFILSSKKLLLSDSGFYLCAWSTIGLGAGVGEQFFGPGTRLTVL.